The 8 T cell receptor beta chains below were found in one sample sequenced in a study of blood T cells in healthy people across ages. The authors ran a second PCR of 7 to 11 cycles using a sample-barcoded 5' primer and a J-beta primer mix. Via MiXCR, TCRdb re-called the 5' RACE reads, giving one row per CDR3 protein. The data show some 750,000 distinct CDR3 sequences, about 20% seen once. Sequenced material: blood. The receptors originated from a man between 65 and 79 years old in good health.

This chain links TRBV7-3 with TRBJ2-1; D gene unclear. The CDR3 contains 14 residues. Germline-derived CDR1 and CDR2 are SGHTA and FQGTGA. V was shortened by 1 base and J by 3 bases, with 7 bases between the two germline ends. As DNA, the CDR3 is TGTGCCAGCAGCTTAAATCTAAACTACAATGAGCAGTTCTTC. It translates to CASSLNLNYNEQFF.

This clonotype was counted only a few times. The genes are TRBV7-2 and TRBJ1-2; no definite D call. V dropped 5 bases and J dropped 8 bases, with 21 bases sitting between them. The CDR3 loop spans 15 amino acids. Germline V gene lookup returns CDR1 SGHTA and CDR2 FQGNSA. The CDR3 spells CASSLDPNKIVGYTF. Here the CDR3 DNA reads TGTGCCAGCAGCCTAGACCCTAATAAGATTGTGGGCTACACCTTC.

The rearrangement joins TRBV19 to TRBJ1-5; D remains ambiguous. The CDR3 is 12 residues long. Germline V gene lookup returns CDR1 LNHDA and CDR2 SQIVND (reference sequence). V was pared by 3 bases and J by 7 bases, with 7 bases between. The CDR3 coding sequence is TGTGCCAGTAGTATCTTTAGACAGCCCCAGCATTTT. As protein: CASSIFRQPQHF.

This clonotype was counted only a few times. This sequence joins TRBV7-9 and TRBJ2-3; 11 bases agree with TRBD2. Germline V gene data show CDR1 as SEHNR and CDR2 as FQNEAQ (reference sequence). Unmatched junction bases numbered 11, after V lost 5 bases and J lost 4 bases. There are 17 residues in the CDR3. The chain's CDR3 is CASSPFVLAGVADTQYF. The CDR3 DNA reads as TGTGCCAGCAGCCCCTTTGTACTAGCGGGAGTGGCAGATACGCAGTATTTT.

This clonotype was counted a few times. This chain links TRBV11-2 with TRBJ1-1; D not resolved. Germline V gene data show CDR1 as SGHAT and CDR2 as FQNNGV. CDR3 length: 12 residues. V was trimmed by 5 bases and J by 5 bases, leaving 9 bases between them. The DNA for the CDR3 is TGTGCCAGCAGCCCCCAATGGACTGAAGCTTTCTTT. Protein product: CASSPQWTEAFF.

The chain couples TRBV7-2 to TRBJ2-1; 13 nucleotides agree with TRBD2. CDR1 is SGHTA, CDR2 FQGNSA, per germline. The CDR3 covers 16 residues. After removal of 1 base from V and 6 bases from J, the junction contained 3 bases not matched to a gene. CDR3 DNA sequence: TGTGCCAGCAGCTTAGAGGGGACTAGCGGGGCCAATGAGCAGTTCTTC. Amino acids: CASSLEGTSGANEQFF.

This clonotype was seen a handful of times. The chain recombines TRBV15 with TRBJ1-4, with D unclear. Deletions cut 4 bases from V and 0 bases from J, with 12 bases between. This CDR3 is built from 16 residues. CDR1 and CDR2 (germline): LNHNV, YYDKDF (reference sequence). In DNA, the CDR3 is TGTGCCACCAGCAAGGGTGGGGTCGCAACTAATGAAAAACTGTTTTTT. Translation gives CATSKGGVATNEKLFF.

The J gene is TRBJ2-3, the V gene TRBV3-1; D unresolved. The length of the CDR3 is 14 residues. Germline V CDR1 and CDR2: LGHDT, YNNKEL (reference sequence). The V and J ends lost 0 bases and 1 base respectively, with 5 bases between them. As DNA, the CDR3 is TGTGCCAGCAGCCAAGATTTTCGCACAGATACGCAGTATTTT. This gives the protein CASSQDFRTDTQYF.